This T cell receptor (beta chain) was sequenced during a study of vaccination effects on CD4 cells after COVID-19. Produced via immunoSEQ multiplex PCR; TCRdb's table is partial and in-frame only. The data show 24,000 or so clones, with about three quarters seen just once and 15% to 20% held by the top ten. With the ViraFEST assay, the study expanded antigen-specific CD4+ T cells using viral peptide pools, then sequenced them. The authors isolated CD4+ T cells after 9 to 10 days of culture. The person had a PCR-confirmed SARS-CoV-2 infection during March to December 2020. Both day 3 and day 7 saw half the medium replaced with IL-2 medium. Germline V gene sequence: CDR1 SGHNT, CDR2 YYREEE (reference sequence). This CDR3 is built from 17 residues. V was shortened by 1 base and J by 3 bases, with 14 bases between the two germline ends. Points on this clone: Its matching antigen is unknown.

V gene TRBV5-4 combines with J gene TRBJ1-6, with a weak D call TRBD1 (5 bases). The sequencing here drew on CD4+ T cells from PBMCs cultured with HCoV-NL63 spike peptides, taken before COVID-19 vaccination. This clonotype originated in a human donor who had a prior SARS-CoV-2 infection. DNA of the CDR3: TGTGCCAGCAGCTTGTCTGGGGGAGATCTCTATAATTCACCCCTCCACTTT. Translated: CASSLSGGDLYNSPLHF. The full variable domain, its missing parts supplied by reference TRBV5-4 and TRBJ1-6, is ETGVTQSPTHLIKTRGQQVTLRCSSQSGHNTVSWYQQALGQGPQFIFQYYREEENGRGNFPPRFSGLQFPNYSSELNVNALELDDSALYLCASSLSGGDLYNSPLHFGNGTRLTVT.